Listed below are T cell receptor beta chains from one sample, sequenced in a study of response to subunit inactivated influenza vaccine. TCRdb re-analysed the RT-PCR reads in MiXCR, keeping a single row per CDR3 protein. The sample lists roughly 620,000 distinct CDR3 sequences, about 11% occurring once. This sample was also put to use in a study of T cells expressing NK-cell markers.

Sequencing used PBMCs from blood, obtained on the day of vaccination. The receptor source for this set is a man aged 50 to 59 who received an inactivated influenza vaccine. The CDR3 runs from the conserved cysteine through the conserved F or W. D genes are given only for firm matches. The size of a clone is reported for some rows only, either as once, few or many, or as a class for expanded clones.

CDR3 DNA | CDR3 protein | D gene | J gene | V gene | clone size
TGTGCCAGCAGAGCGGGACAGGGGGTCTACAATGAGCAGTTCTTC | CASRAGQGVYNEQFF | TRBD1 | TRBJ2-1 | TRBV6-1 | few
TGCAGCGTTGAAGAGATGAGGGGAGGCACCTACAATGAGCAGTTCTTC | CSVEEMRGGTYNEQFF | NA | TRBJ2-1 | TRBV29-1 | many
TGTGCCAGCAGCGGAGCTAGCGGGGGTTTCACCGGGGAGCTGTTTTTT | CASSGASGGFTGELFF | TRBD2 | TRBJ2-2 | TRBV5-4 | NA
TGCAGTGCTAGAGATGGGGGCCAAGAGCAGTACTTC | CSARDGGQEQYF | NA | TRBJ2-7 | TRBV20-1 | few
TGCAGCGTTGTGTGGGACCAGGCTTTCTTT | CSVVWDQAFF | NA | TRBJ1-1 | TRBV29-1 | few
TGTGCCAGCAGCTTAGAGGGGGGGCCGGCAGATACGCAGTATTTT | CASSLEGGPADTQYF | NA | TRBJ2-3 | TRBV7-2 | few
TGTGCCAGCAGTTTGGGTCAGAGGAATCAGCCCCAGCATTTT | CASSLGQRNQPQHF | NA | TRBJ1-5 | TRBV12-3/TRBV12-4 | NA
TGTGCCATCAGTCCACGACAGACAAGCTCCTACGAGCAGTACTTC | CAISPRQTSSYEQYF | NA | TRBJ2-7 | TRBV10-3 | few
TGCGCCAGCAGCTTGGACACCGATAATTCACCCCTCCACTTT | CASSLDTDNSPLHF | NA | TRBJ1-6 | TRBV5-1 | many
TGTGCCAGCAGTGCACAGGGGGGACTCTACGAGCAGTACTTC | CASSAQGGLYEQYF | TRBD1 | TRBJ2-7 | TRBV12-3/TRBV12-4 | NA
TGCAGCGTTTTCAACCGGGACAGGGGGTGGGAGACCCAGTACTTC | CSVFNRDRGWETQYF | TRBD1 | TRBJ2-5 | TRBV29-1 | NA
TGTGCCCTAGGCGGGGAGTATGGCTACACCTTC | CALGGEYGYTF | NA | TRBJ1-2 | TRBV12-3/TRBV12-4 | NA
TGCAGTGCCCTGGGACAGAGCTCCTACGAGCAGTACTTC | CSALGQSSYEQYF | TRBD1 | TRBJ2-7 | TRBV20-1 | few
TGTGCCAGCAGCTTGTATTCGGAGACCTACGAGCAGTACTTC | CASSLYSETYEQYF | NA | TRBJ2-7 | TRBV5-5 | many
TGTGCCAGCAGTGCATCCGGGACCCCTGAGTATGGCTACACCTTC | CASSASGTPEYGYTF | NA | TRBJ1-2 | TRBV2 | many
TGTGCCAGCAGCTTAGCCCCCGCTGACACGTACCAAGAGACCCAGTACTTC | CASSLAPADTYQETQYF | NA | TRBJ2-5 | TRBV11-3 | few
TGTGCCAGCACCTTAGAGGGCAGGGGGTTTTACTACGAGCAGTACTTC | CASTLEGRGFYYEQYF | TRBD1 | TRBJ2-7 | TRBV7-8 | NA
TGCGCCAGCAGCTTGGAACGCAGTGAGCAGTTCTTC | CASSLERSEQFF | NA | TRBJ2-1 | TRBV5-1 | NA
TGTGCCAGCAGCTTAACGTTTCCGGGGTTGAGCACTGAAGCTTTCTTT | CASSLTFPGLSTEAFF | NA | TRBJ1-1 | TRBV7-3 | few
TGCAGCTCTTCGGAGAATAATAATTCACCCCTCCACTTT | CSSSENNNSPLHF | NA | TRBJ1-6 | TRBV20-1 | NA
TGTGCCAGCAGCTTAGCGCAAGGCAGAATCTACGAGCAGTACTTC | CASSLAQGRIYEQYF | NA | TRBJ2-7 | TRBV7-2 | NA
TGTGCCAGCAGCTTGGGGGCGAGCCACTCTGGGGCCAACGTCCTGACTTTC | CASSLGASHSGANVLTF | NA | TRBJ2-6 | TRBV5-5 | NA
TGCAGCGTTGAAGATACGGGGGGCTACTCACCCCTCCACTTT | CSVEDTGGYSPLHF | NA | TRBJ1-6 | TRBV29-1 | NA
TGTGCCAGCAGCTTGGCTAGCGGGGGGGGAACCTACAATGAGCAGTTCTTC | CASSLASGGGTYNEQFF | TRBD2 | TRBJ2-1 | TRBV7-8 | NA
TGTGCCAGCAAATTCTACGCCGGGACAGAGGGGAAACTGTTTTTT | CASKFYAGTEGKLFF | TRBD1 | TRBJ1-4 | TRBV27 | many
TGTGCCAGCAGCCCAGATTTGGATAACTATGGCTACACCTTC | CASSPDLDNYGYTF | NA | TRBJ1-2 | TRBV7-2 | few
TGTGCCAGCAGTCCGGGGACCCAACGAGAGACCCAGTACTTC | CASSPGTQRETQYF | NA | TRBJ2-5 | TRBV12-3/TRBV12-4 | NA
TGTGCCAGCAGCTTATTAGCCAGGGGAGGCCAGCCCCAGCATTTT | CASSLLARGGQPQHF | NA | TRBJ1-5 | TRBV7-2 | once
TGCAGTGCTAGTCCTTTTAGTTGGACAGGGAGTTCCGGGGAGCTGTTTTTT | CSASPFSWTGSSGELFF | TRBD1 | TRBJ2-2 | TRBV20-1 | many
TGCAGTGCTAGAGATATCAGGGACGAGCAGTACTTC | CSARDIRDEQYF | NA | TRBJ2-7 | TRBV20-1 | NA